Presented here are 27 T cell receptor beta chains from one specimen sequenced in a study of blood T cell repertoires in COVID-19. Repertoires were generated with immunoSEQ multiplex PCR, while TCRdb's copy carries only in-frame clones and drops some. The table shows about 40,000 clones, with 86% occurring only once. The specimen was peripheral blood. The receptors originated from a man between 45 and 60 years old in a cohort sampled during active COVID-19.

This chain links TRBV10-3 with TRBJ1-6; D perhaps matches TRBD1 (5 bases). Germline assignment: CDR1 ENHRY and CDR2 SYGVKD. The V gene lost 7 bases and the J gene lost 9 bases, with 13 bases spanning the gap. This CDR3 comprises 13 residues. Here the CDR3 reads CAIKGVSGSPLHF. CDR3 in DNA: TGTGCCATCAAAGGGGTTTCGGGTTCACCCCTCCACTTT.

The chain couples TRBV25-1 to TRBJ1-1; D gene ambiguous. The CDR3 covers 13 residues. Per the germline V gene, CDR1 is MGHDK and CDR2 is SYGVNS. The V end was cut by 5 bases, the J end by 1 base, with 8 bases between. The CDR3 here is CASSYFENTEAFF. The CDR3 coding sequence is TGTGCCAGCAGTTACTTCGAGAACACTGAAGCTTTCTTT.

Remarks on this clone: The junction departs from germline at one end; a sequencing error may be responsible. The gene calls are TRBV6-5 and TRBJ2-7, with unresolved D. The CDR3 is 13 amino acids. Germline V gives CDR1 MNHEY, CDR2 SVGAGI. CDR3 region: CASSYAQAYGQYF. In nucleotides, the CDR3 is TGTGCCAGCAGTTATGCGCAAGCCTACGGGCAGTACTTC.

This chain links TRBV27 with TRBJ1-5; 8 bases line up with TRBD1. The V segment lost 0 bases and the J segment 7 bases; nucleotides outside the gene matches: 8. The CDR3 covers 16 residues. CDR1 is MNHEY, CDR2 SMNVEV, per germline (reference sequence). The CDR3 region has the DNA TGTGCCAGCAGTTTATCGGGGCAGGGGGCGAGCCAGCCCCAGCATTTT. Translating gives CASSLSGQGASQPQHF.

The J gene is TRBJ2-2, the V gene TRBV27; D is possibly TRBD1 (5 bases). Germline V lookup: CDR1 MNHEY, CDR2 SMNVEV (reference sequence). Trimming cost V 1 base and J 4 bases, with 13 bases left between them. The CDR3 is made up of 16 amino acids. CDR3 DNA: TGTGCCAGCAGTTTATTGGTAACAGGTCCCACCGGGGAGCTGTTTTTT. It codes for CASSLLVTGPTGELFF.

The gene calls are TRBV5-5 and TRBJ1-1; D unclear. With 0 bases removed from V and 11 bases from J, the gap between germline ends came to 11 bases. The germline gives CDR1 SGHKS, CDR2 YYEKEE (reference sequence). This CDR3 is built from 12 residues. This CDR3 reads CASSLDIPPAFF. The CDR3 coding sequence is TGTGCCAGCAGCTTGGACATCCCCCCGGCTTTCTTT.

This chain uses TRBV7-9 with TRBJ1-2; no clear D. CDR3 length: 13 residues. Germline lookup yields CDR1 SEHNR and CDR2 FQNEAQ (reference sequence). Deletions cut 9 bases from V and 8 bases from J, with 19 bases between. CDR3 in DNA: TGTGCCAGTCAAACCGACGGGTGGGAGGGCTACACCTTC. Translating it yields CASQTDGWEGYTF.

This chain links TRBV25-1 with TRBJ2-3; D might be TRBD2 (5 bases). Germline CDR1 is MGHDK and CDR2 is SYGVNS. This CDR3 contains 14 residues. Trimming shortened V by 6 bases and J by 4 bases, and 14 bases separated the two germline ends. CDR3 DNA: TGTGCCAGCAGGCTCGAGGGAAGGGCAGATACGCAGTATTTT. This codes for CASRLEGRADTQYF.

The genes are TRBV6-1 and TRBJ1-5; 7 bases match TRBD1. There are 15 residues in the CDR3. The germline gives CDR1 MNHNS, CDR2 SASEGT. V shed 3 bases and J 7 bases; nucleotides not matched to a gene: 9. The CDR3 nucleotides are TGTGCCAGCAGTGAGACAGGGATGGCAGGGCAGCCCCAGCATTTT. Its translation: CASSETGMAGQPQHF.

CDR3 sequence reads: CATGGAKNIQYF. The DNA for the CDR3 is TGTGCGACGGGGGGAGCCAAAAACATTCAGTACTTC. The chain joins TRBV10-3 to TRBJ2-4, with TRBD2 identical over 7 bases. CDR3 length: 12 amino acids. The germline gives CDR1 ENHRY, CDR2 SYGVKD.

The chain recombines TRBV5-6 with TRBJ1-3; 10 nucleotides match TRBD1. The CDR3 consists of 14 residues. Trimming removed 4 bases from V and 4 bases from J; junction bases left unmatched: 2. Germline values: CDR1 SGHDT, CDR2 YYEEEE. CDR3 nucleotides: TGTGCCAGCAGCCGACAGGGGGCGGGAAACACCATATATTTT. It encodes CASSRQGAGNTIYF.

CDR3 sequence: CASSDSGQGASEAFF. Here the CDR3 DNA reads TGTGCCAGCAGCGACTCTGGACAGGGGGCTTCTGAAGCTTTCTTT. The V and J genes are TRBV7-9 and TRBJ1-1, with 11 bases aligning to TRBD1. The germline CDR1 and CDR2 sequences are SEHNR and FQNEAQ (reference sequence). The CDR3 covers 15 residues. V was clipped by 5 bases and J by 6 bases; unmatched bases: 8. Filled out from reference TRBV7-9 and TRBJ1-1, the complete variable domain reads DTGVSQNPRHKITKRGQNVTFRCDPISEHNRLYWYRQTLGQGPEFLTYFQNEAQLEKSRLLSDRFSAERPKGSFSTLEIQRTEQGDSAMYLCASSDSGQGASEAFFGQGTRLTVV.

There are many counts of this clone. The V gene is TRBV13, the J gene TRBJ1-4; TRBD1 agrees at 9 bases. The germline V gene encodes CDR1 PRHDT and CDR2 FYEKMQ (reference sequence). The CDR3 covers 15 residues. Trimming removed 5 bases from V and 8 bases from J; junction bases left unmatched: 9. The CDR3 nucleotides read TGTGCCAGCAGCCCCCCGGACAGGGGTTTCGAAAAACTGTTTTTT. Translation: CASSPPDRGFEKLFF.

The chain carries TRBV7-8 and TRBJ2-7; TRBD1 is a possible D gene (5 bases). Germline V CDR1 and CDR2: SGHVS, FQNEAQ. The CDR3 sequence is 16 residues long. The V end lost 5 bases, the J end lost 4 bases, and 21 bases lay between the germline ends. The CDR3 is CASSPSQGPSSYEQYV. CDR3 DNA: TGTGCCAGCAGCCCCTCGCAGGGTCCCTCCTCATACGAGCAGTACGTC.

This rearrangement joins TRBV24-1 to TRBJ2-5, with TRBD2 matching 8 bases. V was clipped by 4 bases and J by 5 bases; unmatched bases: 8. CDR3 length: 15 amino acids. Per the germline V gene, CDR1 is KGHDR and CDR2 is SFDVKD. In DNA, the CDR3 is TGTGCCACCAGTGACAGTCGGGGGGGCGTGGAGACCCAGTACTTC. Translated, it gives CATSDSRGGVETQYF.

The chain recombines TRBV7-9 with TRBJ2-3, with 9 bases identical to TRBD2. This CDR3 is 15 amino acids long. With 5 bases clipped from V and 2 bases from J, the junction kept 5 bases outside the gene matches. CDR1 SEHNR and CDR2 FQNEAQ come from the germline V gene (reference sequence). This chain's CDR3 is CASSHSGGFTDTQYF. CDR3 in DNA: TGTGCCAGCAGCCACAGCGGGGGGTTCACAGATACGCAGTATTTT. The entire variable domain, with the rest obtained from reference TRBV7-9 and TRBJ2-3, is as follows: DTGVSQNPRHKITKRGQNVTFRCDPISEHNRLYWYRQTLGQGPEFLTYFQNEAQLEKSRLLSDRFSAERPKGSFSTLEIQRTEQGDSAMYLCASSHSGGFTDTQYFGPGTRLTVL.

The chain recombines TRBV6-1 with TRBJ1-2; TRBD1 matches at 7 bases. The germline V gene has CDR1 MNHNS and CDR2 SASEGT. The CDR3 runs 15 residues. V shed 2 bases and J 6 bases; nucleotides not matched to a gene: 9. The CDR3 loop is CASSEWGPTGDGYTF. CDR3 coding DNA: TGTGCCAGCAGTGAATGGGGGCCTACAGGGGATGGCTACACCTTC.

The chain is built from TRBV5-1 and TRBJ1-5; the D gene is possibly TRBD1 (5 bases). Looked up from germline, CDR1 is SGHRS and CDR2 is YFSETQ. The CDR3 extends over 15 amino acids. V lost 4 bases, J lost 0 bases, and 11 bases lay in between. In nucleotides, the CDR3 is TGCGCCAGCAGCGAGGAGGGGTATAGCAATCAGCCCCAGCATTTT. Protein product: CASSEEGYSNQPQHF.

This chain links TRBV3-1 (or the pseudogene TRBV3-2) with TRBJ2-1; 7 bases are shared with TRBD1. V dropped 1 base and J dropped 10; count of bases not matched to a gene: 4. Germline values: CDR1 LGHDT, CDR2 YNNKEL (reference sequence). This CDR3 has 13 residues. The CDR3 loop is CASSQATGVEQFF. The CDR3 nucleotides read TGTGCCAGCAGCCAAGCTACAGGGGTCGAGCAGTTCTTC.

This clone was picked up a small number of times. The genes are TRBV4-3 and TRBJ2-3, with 10 bases lining up with TRBD2. Per the germline V gene, CDR1 is LGHNA and CDR2 is YSLEER. V lost 4 bases to trimming and J lost 3 bases; unmatched junction nucleotides: 7. This CDR3 comprises 16 residues. In DNA form, the CDR3 reads TGCGCCAGCAGCCTCGGACTAGCGGTTGGGACAGATACGCAGTATTTT. It codes for CASSLGLAVGTDTQYF.

In this sample, this clone turned up once. The V and J genes are TRBV18 and TRBJ2-1, with 9 nucleotides matching TRBD2. The V gene end was trimmed by 3 bases and the J gene end by 8 bases; junction bases not matched to a gene: 14. This CDR3 is built from 17 residues. CDR1 is KGHSH, CDR2 LQKENI, per germline. The CDR3 nucleotides are TGTGCCAGCTCACCTAGGATAGCGGGAGTTCTCGGGGATGAGCAGTTCTTC. As protein: CASSPRIAGVLGDEQFF.

The rearrangement uses TRBV5-4 and TRBJ2-1; 11 bases match TRBD2. There are 15 residues in the CDR3. Germline loops: CDR1 SGHNT, CDR2 YYREEE (reference sequence). V trimming: 6 bases; J trimming: 7 bases; junction bases outside the gene matches: 9. For the CDR3, the DNA is TGTGCCAGCACTCTTAGCGGGAGGGGCGGGAATGAGCAGTTCTTC. Translating it yields CASTLSGRGGNEQFF.

The chain is built from TRBV11-2 and TRBJ2-5; 8 bases align to TRBD1. There are 13 residues in the CDR3. Germline loops: CDR1 SGHAT, CDR2 FQNNGV. The J segment lost 6 bases and the V segment lost 5 bases, leaving 5 bases of the junction unmatched. The CDR3 loop reads CASSRQGLQTQYF. CDR3 in DNA: TGTGCCAGCAGCCGACAGGGGTTACAGACCCAGTACTTC.

The chain links TRBV6-2 or TRBV6-3 to TRBJ2-1; 9 nucleotides align to TRBD2. The V segment lost 0 bases and the J segment 3 bases; nucleotides outside the gene matches: 6. The germline CDR1 and CDR2 sequences are MNHEY and SVGEGT. The CDR3 consists of 17 residues. The CDR3 DNA reads as TGTGCCAGCAGTTACTCGCCGAGCGGGGGGCTCTACAATGAGCAGTTCTTC. This encodes CASSYSPSGGLYNEQFF.

This sequence joins TRBV6-5 and TRBJ2-1; D ambiguous. This CDR3 region has 14 residues. V was shortened by 0 bases and J by 4 bases, with 7 bases between the two germline ends. Germline loops: CDR1 MNHEY, CDR2 SVGAGI. The CDR3 sequence: CASSYSSLYNEQFF. The DNA for the CDR3 is TGTGCCAGCAGTTACTCAAGCCTTTACAATGAGCAGTTCTTC.

This chain joins TRBV7-6 and TRBJ2-2; 7 bases fit TRBD1. CDR1 is SGHVS and CDR2 is FNYEAQ in the germline V gene. The CDR3 sequence is 15 residues long. J was trimmed by 7 bases and V by 7 bases; bases with no gene match: 12. CDR3 region: CASTPREGARGELFF. The CDR3, as DNA: TGTGCCAGCACCCCCCGAGAGGGGGCGCGCGGGGAGCTGTTTTTT.

The V gene is TRBV3-1 (or the pseudogene TRBV3-2), the J gene TRBJ2-2; 9 bases fit TRBD2. Germline-derived CDR1 and CDR2 are LGHDT and YNNKEL (reference sequence). V was pared by 0 bases and J by 1 base, with 6 bases of the junction left unmatched. The CDR3 covers 18 residues. The CDR3 DNA is TGTGCCAGCAGCCAAGAACGGGGGACTAGCATGAACACCGGGGAGCTGTTTTTT. This codes for CASSQERGTSMNTGELFF.